The clone carrying this TCR beta chain was recorded a few times. The antigen is not known. Losses at the gene ends were 5 bases for V and 0 bases for J; bases not matched to a gene: 8. Germline CDR1 is SEHNR and CDR2 is FQNEAQ (reference sequence). CDR3 length: 16 amino acids. TCRdb used MiXCR to reprocess the reads, holding one entry per CDR3 protein. Of approximately 990,000 distinct CDR3 sequences listed, around 31% are singletons. This entry belongs to a study of T cell repertoires in cytomegalovirus infection. On the study more broadly: Selected CMV epitopes included recently identified HLA-C-restricted ones as well as well-studied HLA-B-restricted ones. Matching HLA type and CMV infection were both indicated by public TCR beta signatures.

General study results and limits: The ex vivo response showed dominance by HLA-C-restricted CMV-specific TCR beta clonotypes.

The source is a human donor in good health (CMV status not recorded). Some clones in this sample may be carry-over from other donors' samples. The chain uses TRBV7-9 and TRBJ2-3; 7 nucleotides agree with TRBD1. Sequenced here: cultured CD8+ T cells from PBMCs, sampled from culture after CMV antigen stimulation. The CDR3 DNA reads TGTGCCAGCAGCAACCTCGGACAGGCAAGCACAGATACGCAGTATTTT. As protein: CASSNLGQASTDTQYF.